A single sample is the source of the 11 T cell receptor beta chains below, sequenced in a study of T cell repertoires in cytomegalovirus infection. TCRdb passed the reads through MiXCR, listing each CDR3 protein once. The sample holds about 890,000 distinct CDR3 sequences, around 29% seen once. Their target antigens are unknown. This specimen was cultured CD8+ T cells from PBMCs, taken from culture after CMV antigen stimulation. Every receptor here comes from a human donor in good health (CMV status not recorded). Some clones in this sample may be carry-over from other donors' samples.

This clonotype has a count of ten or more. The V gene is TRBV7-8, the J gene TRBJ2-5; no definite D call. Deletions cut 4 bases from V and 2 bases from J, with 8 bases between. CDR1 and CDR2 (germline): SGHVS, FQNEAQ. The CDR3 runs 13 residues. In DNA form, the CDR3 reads TGTGCCAGCAGCTACCGGCCACAAGAGACCCAGTACTTC. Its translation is CASSYRPQETQYF.

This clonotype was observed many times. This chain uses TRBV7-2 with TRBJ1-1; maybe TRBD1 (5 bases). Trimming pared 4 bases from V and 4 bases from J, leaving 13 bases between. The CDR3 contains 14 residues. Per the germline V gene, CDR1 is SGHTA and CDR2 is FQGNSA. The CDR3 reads CASSYPGLGTEAFF. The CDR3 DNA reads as TGTGCCAGCAGCTATCCAGGGTTGGGCACTGAAGCTTTCTTT.

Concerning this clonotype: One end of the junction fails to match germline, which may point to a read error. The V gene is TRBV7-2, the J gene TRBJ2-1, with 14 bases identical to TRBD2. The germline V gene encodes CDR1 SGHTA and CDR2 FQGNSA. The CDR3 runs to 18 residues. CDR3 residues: CANSPRGTSGGILDEQFF. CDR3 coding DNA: TGTGCCAACAGCCCGAGGGGGACTAGCGGGGGAATATTAGATGAGCAGTTCTTC. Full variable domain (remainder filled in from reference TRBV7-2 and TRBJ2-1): GAGVSQSPSNKVTEKGKDVELRCDPISGHTALYWYRQSLGQGLEFLIYFQGNSAPDKSGLPSDRFSAERTGGSVSTLTIQRTQQEDSAVYLCANSPRGTSGGILDEQFFGPGTRLTVL.

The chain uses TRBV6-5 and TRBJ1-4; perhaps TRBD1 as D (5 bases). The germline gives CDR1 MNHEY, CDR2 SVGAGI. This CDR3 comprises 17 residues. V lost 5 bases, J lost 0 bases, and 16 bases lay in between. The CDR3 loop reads CASSRTSGPATNEKLFF. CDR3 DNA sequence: TGTGCCAGCAGTCGAACCTCAGGGCCCGCAACTAATGAAAAACTGTTTTTT.

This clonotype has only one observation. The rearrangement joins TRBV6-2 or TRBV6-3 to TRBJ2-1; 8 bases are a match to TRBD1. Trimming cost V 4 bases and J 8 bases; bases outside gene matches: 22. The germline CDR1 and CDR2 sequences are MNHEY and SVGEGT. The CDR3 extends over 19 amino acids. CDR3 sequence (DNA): TGTGCCAGCAGTTTCGCGGAGCAGACCCGGACAGGGAAAAGGGATGAGCAGTTCTTC. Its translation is CASSFAEQTRTGKRDEQFF.

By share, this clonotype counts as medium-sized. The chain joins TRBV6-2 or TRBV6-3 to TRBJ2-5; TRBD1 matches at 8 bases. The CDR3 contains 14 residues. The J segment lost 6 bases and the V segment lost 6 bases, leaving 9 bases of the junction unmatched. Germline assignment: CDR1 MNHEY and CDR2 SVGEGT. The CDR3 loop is CASRLRQGRKTQYF. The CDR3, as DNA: TGTGCCAGCAGACTAAGACAGGGGAGGAAGACCCAGTACTTC.

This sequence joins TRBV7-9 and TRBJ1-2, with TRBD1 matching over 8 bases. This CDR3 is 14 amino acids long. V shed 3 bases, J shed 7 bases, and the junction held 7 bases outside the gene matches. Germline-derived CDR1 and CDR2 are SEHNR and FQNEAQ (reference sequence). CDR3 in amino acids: CASSLGTGVSGYTF. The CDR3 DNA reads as TGTGCCAGCAGCTTGGGGACAGGTGTGAGTGGCTACACCTTC.

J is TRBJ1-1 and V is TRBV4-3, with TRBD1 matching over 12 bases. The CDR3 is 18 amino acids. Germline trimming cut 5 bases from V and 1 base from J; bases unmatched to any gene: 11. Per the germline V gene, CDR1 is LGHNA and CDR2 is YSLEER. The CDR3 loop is CASSKSGTGGRRNTEAFF. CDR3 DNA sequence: TGCGCCAGCAGCAAATCCGGGACAGGGGGCCGTCGGAACACTGAAGCTTTCTTT.

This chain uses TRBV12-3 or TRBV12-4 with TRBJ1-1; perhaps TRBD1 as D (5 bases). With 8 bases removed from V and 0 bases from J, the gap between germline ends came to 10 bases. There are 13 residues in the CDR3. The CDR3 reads CASGEGVNTEAFF. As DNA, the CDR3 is TGTGCCAGCGGGGAAGGGGTGAACACTGAAGCTTTCTTT.

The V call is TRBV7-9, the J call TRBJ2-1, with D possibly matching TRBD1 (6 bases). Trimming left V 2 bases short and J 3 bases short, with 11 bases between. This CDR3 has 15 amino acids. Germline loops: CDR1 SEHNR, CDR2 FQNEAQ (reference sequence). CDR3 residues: CASSLPGHYYNEQFF. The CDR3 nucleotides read TGTGCCAGCAGCTTACCGGGACACTACTACAATGAGCAGTTCTTC.

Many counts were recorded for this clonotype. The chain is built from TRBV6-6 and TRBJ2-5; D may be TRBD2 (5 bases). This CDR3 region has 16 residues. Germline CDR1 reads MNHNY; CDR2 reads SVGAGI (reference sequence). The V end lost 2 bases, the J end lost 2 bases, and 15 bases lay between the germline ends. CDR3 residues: CASSYGPGLRQETQYF. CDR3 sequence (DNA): TGTGCCAGCAGTTACGGGCCGGGGTTGAGGCAAGAGACCCAGTACTTC.